The entry below describes one T cell receptor beta chain. This sample is drawn from a study of cytomegalovirus exposure and HLA in healthy donors. Background on the study: Among the 350 to 500 donors who were genotyped, 81% fell in the genetic ancestry cluster that is associated with self-reported Caucasian donors.

CDR1 is SGHKS, CDR2 YYEKEE, per germline (reference sequence). This CDR3 comprises 15 residues. V dropped 2 bases and J dropped 0 bases, with 9 bases sitting between them. The PCR employed 60 Vbeta primers together with 13 Jbeta primers. Method: immunoSEQ multiplex PCR; TCRdb's copy keeps in-frame clones and lacks some. The profile shows some 100,000 clones, more than 75% of them singletons. This TCR was sampled from a woman aged 50 to 60 in good health and CMV-seropositive. Material: PBMCs. The chain has TRBV5-5 and TRBJ1-5; maybe TRBD1 (5 bases). The CDR3 nucleotides read TGTGCCAGCAGCTTCATGGGGGGTAGCAATCAGCCCCAGCATTTT. It is translated as CASSFMGGSNQPQHF.